This TCR beta chain derives from a study of shared clonotypes between healthy human individuals. The overall study: The plates for each donor numbered three CD4 naive, three CD4 memory, two CD8 naive and one CD8 memory.

In regard to this clone: No antigen is known for it.

Broader study findings: Clonotypes shared by all four donors outscored non-shared clonotypes in generation probability. Clonotype sharing across donors was expected to vary with sequencing depth.

V lost 2 bases, J lost 0 bases, and 14 bases lay in between. CDR1 SGHDN and CDR2 FVKESK come from the germline V gene. This CDR3 spans 16 amino acids. Profiling relied on immunoSEQ multiplex PCR, and the TCRdb table lists in-frame clones only, not all of them. This sample has 2 million to 3 million clones, with just over 90% found just once. The chain has TRBV14 and TRBJ2-7; perhaps TRBD2 as D (7 bases). The receptor was derived from a man younger than 35 in good health. The sample taken for sequencing was naive CD4+ T cells sorted from blood. Subset noted: CD45RA+ positively selected. CDR3 residues: CASSQMGGGSSYEQYF. CDR3 sequence (DNA): TGTGCCAGCAGCCAAATGGGGGGCGGGAGCTCCTACGAGCAGTACTTC.